The rows below give T cell receptor beta chains drawn from one sample of a study of blood T cell repertoires in COVID-19. Sequenced by immunoSEQ multiplex PCR; TCRdb stores in-frame clones only, minus some. The sample has about 180,000 clones, approximately 86% seen once. The sample was peripheral blood. The receptors were sampled from a woman in her twenties or thirties with active or convalescent COVID-19. Both conserved end residues are part of each CDR3. The D gene is left open where the match is weak. Clone size is stated in some rows and not others, as once, few, many or a class when expanded.

TRBD1	TRBV10-3	once	TRBJ1-2	CAISEPRGPPGYGYTF	TGTGCCATCAGTGAGCCCAGGGGGCCCCCCGGCTATGGCTACACCTTC
TRBD1	TRBV7-8	few	TRBJ1-1	CASSPIRGLIEAFF	TGTGCCAGCAGCCCTATCAGGGGGTTAATTGAAGCTTTCTTT
-	TRBV27	-	TRBJ1-2	CASRTPNYGYTF	TGTGCCAGCAGAACACCTAACTATGGCTACACCTTC
-	TRBV20-1	-	TRBJ1-4	CSARDEGELFF	TGCAGTGCTAGAGATGAGGGGGAACTGTTTTTT
-	TRBV18	-	TRBJ2-2	CASSPIETGELFF	TGTGCCAGCTCACCAATTGAGACCGGGGAGCTGTTTTTT
TRBD1	TRBV18	-	TRBJ2-5	CASSPGQGETQYF	TGTGCCAGCTCACCAGGACAGGGAGAGACCCAGTACTTC
-	TRBV6-2/TRBV6-3	once	TRBJ1-3	CASSYGLGPDSSGNTIYF	TGTGCCAGCAGTTACGGTCTAGGCCCGGACAGCTCTGGAAACACCATATATTTT
-	TRBV2	-	TRBJ1-1	CASIPGGRIGTEAFF	TGTGCCAGCATCCCCGGGGGGCGCATAGGCACTGAAGCTTTCTTT
TRBD1	TRBV3-1/TRBV3-2	-	TRBJ1-1	CASSQRQGGTEAFF	TGTGCCAGCAGCCAACGACAGGGTGGCACTGAAGCTTTCTTT
-	TRBV30	-	TRBJ2-5	CAWRLASRETQYF	TGTGCCTGGAGACTGGCTAGCCGGGAGACCCAGTACTTC
-	TRBV7-2	-	TRBJ2-2	CASRDSRANTGELFF	TGTGCCAGCAGAGATAGCCGAGCGAACACCGGGGAGCTGTTTTTT
TRBD2	TRBV7-6	-	TRBJ2-2	CASLPLAGEVAGELFF	TGTGCCAGCCTTCCTCTAGCGGGAGAGGTTGCCGGGGAGCTGTTTTTT
TRBD1	TRBV28	-	TRBJ1-5	CASSLQGGPPYQPQHF	TGTGCCAGCAGTTTACAAGGGGGCCCTCCGTATCAGCCCCAGCATTTT
TRBD1	TRBV4-1	-	TRBJ2-3	CASSQSRGREPYF	TGCGCCAGCAGCCAGAGCAGGGGGCGAGAGCCGTATTTT
TRBD2	TRBV18	-	TRBJ2-7	CASSLGLAGGSSYEQYF	TGTGCCAGCTCACTGGGACTAGCGGGGGGGAGCTCCTACGAGCAGTACTTC
TRBD1	TRBV11-3	once	TRBJ2-6	CASSPGTGALGGANVLTF	TGTGCCAGCAGCCCCGGGACAGGGGCCCTTGGTGGGGCCAACGTCCTGACTTTC
-	TRBV3-1/TRBV3-2	-	TRBJ2-5	CASSRQGGGETQYF	TGTGCCAGCAGCCGACAGGGAGGTGGCGAGACCCAGTACTTC
TRBD1	TRBV29-1	-	TRBJ1-1	CSVEFRDRGDTEAFF	TGCAGCGTTGAATTCCGGGACAGGGGTGACACTGAAGCTTTCTTT
-	TRBV5-4	few	TRBJ1-1	CASSPTTGTMNTEAFF	TGTGCCAGCAGCCCGACGACCGGGACAATGAACACTGAAGCTTTCTTT
-	TRBV5-4	-	TRBJ1-6	CASSSQENNSPLHF	TGTGCCAGCAGCTCGCAGGAAAATAATTCACCCCTCCACTTT
TRBD2	TRBV27	-	TRBJ2-2	CASSPLAGVTGELFF	TGTGCCAGCAGTCCTTTAGCGGGAGTCACCGGGGAGCTGTTTTTT
-	TRBV30	-	TRBJ1-1	CAWRKGVSTEAFF	TGTGCCTGGAGGAAAGGGGTTAGCACTGAAGCTTTCTTT
TRBD1	TRBV19	-	TRBJ1-3	CASIWDSYSSGNTIYF	TGTGCCAGTATTTGGGACAGCTATTCCTCTGGAAACACCATATATTTT
TRBD1	TRBV10-3	-	TRBJ1-4	CAISQTGGLKEKLFF	TGTGCCATCAGTCAAACAGGGGGCTTAAAGGAAAAACTGTTTTTT
-	TRBV11-3	-	TRBJ2-5	CASSHPGTQETQYF	TGTGCCAGCAGCCACCCAGGCACCCAAGAGACCCAGTACTTC
TRBD1	TRBV6-5	once	TRBJ1-1	CASSRKTGGFTEAFF	TGTGCCAGCAGTCGTAAGACAGGGGGCTTTACTGAAGCTTTCTTT
TRBD1	TRBV28	-	TRBJ1-1	CASSRYLGQVGMDTEAFF	TGTGCCAGCAGCCGCTACCTCGGACAGGTAGGGATGGACACTGAAGCTTTCTTT
-	TRBV11-2	-	TRBJ1-2	CASSLEPHQGRNYGYTF	TGTGCCAGCAGCTTAGAACCCCACCAGGGTAGGAACTATGGCTACACCTTC
TRBD1	TRBV2	-	TRBJ1-6	CASRSRDSSNSPLHF	TGTGCCAGCAGGAGCCGGGACAGCTCTAATTCACCCCTCCACTTT
TRBD2	TRBV3-1/TRBV3-2	-	TRBJ2-2	CASSLALAGGTGELFF	TGTGCCAGCAGCCTCGCCCTGGCGGGGGGCACCGGGGAGCTGTTTTTT
-	TRBV28	-	TRBJ2-7	CASSLKTGRMVYEQYF	TGTGCCAGCAGCCTCAAGACAGGGAGGATGGTCTACGAGCAGTACTTC
-	TRBV7-8	-	TRBJ1-6	CASSSLPYSYNSPLHF	TGTGCCAGCAGCTCGCTCCCCTACTCCTATAATTCACCCCTCCACTTT
TRBD2	TRBV3-1/TRBV3-2	-	TRBJ2-2	CASSQGIAGGMNTGELFF	TGTGCCAGCAGCCAAGGTATAGCGGGGGGGATGAACACCGGGGAGCTGTTTTTT
-	TRBV15	-	TRBJ1-1	CATSILLGGGTEAFF	TGTGCCACCAGCATCCTTCTCGGGGGGGGCACTGAAGCTTTCTTT
-	TRBV18	-	TRBJ1-1	CASSPPQGRVNTEAFF	TGTGCCAGCTCACCACCCCAGGGCAGGGTTAACACTGAAGCTTTCTTT
-	TRBV7-2	-	TRBJ1-2	CASSPREDGYTF	TGTGCCAGCAGCCCACGGGAAGATGGCTACACCTTC
TRBD1	TRBV5-4	-	TRBJ1-2	CASSSGTGSHYGYTF	TGTGCCAGCAGCTCCGGGACAGGGTCCCACTATGGCTACACCTTC
TRBD1	TRBV27	-	TRBJ2-7	CASGPGTGPSEQYF	TGTGCCAGCGGCCCCGGGACAGGGCCTTCCGAGCAGTACTTC
TRBD1	TRBV5-1	-	TRBJ1-5	CASSLVSGQEQPQHF	TGCGCCAGCAGCTTGGTTTCGGGACAGGAACAGCCCCAGCATTTT
TRBD1	TRBV4-1	once	TRBJ2-1	CASSPGQGRSSYNEQFF	TGCGCCAGCAGCCCCGGACAGGGGAGAAGCTCCTACAATGAGCAGTTCTTC
TRBD1	TRBV2	once	TRBJ1-6	CASSGTGYTNSPLHF	TGTGCCAGCAGTGGGACAGGGTATACGAATTCACCCCTCCACTTT